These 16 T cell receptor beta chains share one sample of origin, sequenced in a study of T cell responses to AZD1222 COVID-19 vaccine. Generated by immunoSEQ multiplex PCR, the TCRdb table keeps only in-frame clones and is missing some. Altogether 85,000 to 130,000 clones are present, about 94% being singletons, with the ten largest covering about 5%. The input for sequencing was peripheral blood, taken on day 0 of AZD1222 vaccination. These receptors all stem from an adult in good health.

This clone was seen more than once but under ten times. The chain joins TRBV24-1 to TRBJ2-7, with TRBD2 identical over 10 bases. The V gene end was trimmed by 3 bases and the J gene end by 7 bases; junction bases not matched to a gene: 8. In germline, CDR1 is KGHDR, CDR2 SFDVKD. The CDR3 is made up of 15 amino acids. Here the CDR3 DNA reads TGTGCCACCAGTGATGGTCTAGCGGGAGTTGATGAGCAGTACTTC. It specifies CATSDGLAGVDEQYF.

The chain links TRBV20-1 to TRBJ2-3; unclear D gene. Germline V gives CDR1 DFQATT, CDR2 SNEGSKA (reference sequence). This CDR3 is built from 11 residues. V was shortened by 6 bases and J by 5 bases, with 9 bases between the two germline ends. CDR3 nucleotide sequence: TGCAGTGCCATCGACGTAGATACGCAGTATTTT. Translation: CSAIDVDTQYF.

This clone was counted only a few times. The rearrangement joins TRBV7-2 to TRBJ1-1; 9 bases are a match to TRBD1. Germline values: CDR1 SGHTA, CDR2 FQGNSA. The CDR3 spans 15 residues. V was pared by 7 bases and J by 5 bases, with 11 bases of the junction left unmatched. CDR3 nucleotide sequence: TGTGCCAGCACCCAAAACAGGGGGCGGGGGACTGAAGCTTTCTTT. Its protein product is CASTQNRGRGTEAFF.

CDR3 nucleotides: TGTGCCAGCAGCTTAGTGGGGGCCACCGGCTACACCTTC. This translates into CASSLVGATGYTF. The rearrangement links TRBV11-2 to TRBJ1-2; possible D gene TRBD1, 6 bases. Germline CDR1 and CDR2: SGHAT and FQNNGV. CDR3 length equals 13 residues. V was cut by 1 base and J by 8 bases, with 11 bases left in between. The full variable domain, rest sourced from reference TRBV11-2 and TRBJ1-2, is EAGVAQSPRYKIIEKRQSVAFWCNPISGHATLYWYQQILGQGPKLLIQFQNNGVVDDSQLPKDRFSAERLKGVDSTLKIQPAKLEDSAVYLCASSLVGATGYTFGSGTRLTVV.

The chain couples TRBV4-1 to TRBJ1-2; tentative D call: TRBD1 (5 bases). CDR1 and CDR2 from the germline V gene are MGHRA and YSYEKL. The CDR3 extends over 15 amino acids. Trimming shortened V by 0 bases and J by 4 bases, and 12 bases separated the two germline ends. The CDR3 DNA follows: TGCGCCAGCAGCCAAGATCCCGGGGCGACCTATGGCTACACCTTC. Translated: CASSQDPGATYGYTF.

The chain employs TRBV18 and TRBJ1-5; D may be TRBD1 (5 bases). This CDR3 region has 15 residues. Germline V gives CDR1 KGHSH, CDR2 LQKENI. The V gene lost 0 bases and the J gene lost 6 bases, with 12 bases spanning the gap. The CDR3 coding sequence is TGTGCCAGCTCACCACCGGGCGGGGGGGGTCAGCCCCAGCATTTT. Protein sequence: CASSPPGGGGQPQHF.

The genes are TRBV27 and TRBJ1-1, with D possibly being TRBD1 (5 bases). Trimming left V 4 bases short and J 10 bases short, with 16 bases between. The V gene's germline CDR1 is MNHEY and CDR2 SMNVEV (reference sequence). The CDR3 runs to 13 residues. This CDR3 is CASSSGTLAVAFF. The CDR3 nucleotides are TGTGCCAGCAGTTCTGGGACTTTGGCAGTAGCTTTCTTT.

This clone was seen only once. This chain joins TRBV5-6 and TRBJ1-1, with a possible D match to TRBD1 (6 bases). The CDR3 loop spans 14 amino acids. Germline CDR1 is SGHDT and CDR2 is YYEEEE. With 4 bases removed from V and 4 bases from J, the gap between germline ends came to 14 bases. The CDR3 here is CASSGLQGSTEAFF. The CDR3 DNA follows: TGTGCCAGCAGCGGATTACAGGGATCCACTGAAGCTTTCTTT.

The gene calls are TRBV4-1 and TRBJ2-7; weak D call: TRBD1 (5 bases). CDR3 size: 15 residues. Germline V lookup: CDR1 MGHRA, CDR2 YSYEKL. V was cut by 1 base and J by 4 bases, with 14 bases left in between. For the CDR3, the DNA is TGCGCCAGCAGCCAAGGGGAACAGGAATGGTACGAGCAGTACTTC. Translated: CASSQGEQEWYEQYF.

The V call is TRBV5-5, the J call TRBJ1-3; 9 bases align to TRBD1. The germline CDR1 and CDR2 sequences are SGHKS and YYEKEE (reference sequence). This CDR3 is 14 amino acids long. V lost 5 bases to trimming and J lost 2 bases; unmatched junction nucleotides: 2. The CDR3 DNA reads TGTGCCAGCAGGGGGACAGGGCCTGGAAACACCATATATTTT. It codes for CASRGTGPGNTIYF. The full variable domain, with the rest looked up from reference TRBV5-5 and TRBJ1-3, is DAGVTQSPTHLIKTRGQQVTLRCSPISGHKSVSWYQQVLGQGPQFIFQYYEKEERGRGNFPDRFSARQFPNYSSELNVNALLLGDSALYLCASRGTGPGNTIYFGEGSWLTVV.

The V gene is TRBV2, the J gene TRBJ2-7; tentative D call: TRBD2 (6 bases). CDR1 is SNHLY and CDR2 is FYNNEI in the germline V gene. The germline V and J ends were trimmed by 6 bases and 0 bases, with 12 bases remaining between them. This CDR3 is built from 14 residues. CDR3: CASSLRESSYEQYF. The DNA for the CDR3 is TGTGCCAGCAGCCTCCGGGAGAGCTCCTACGAGCAGTACTTC.

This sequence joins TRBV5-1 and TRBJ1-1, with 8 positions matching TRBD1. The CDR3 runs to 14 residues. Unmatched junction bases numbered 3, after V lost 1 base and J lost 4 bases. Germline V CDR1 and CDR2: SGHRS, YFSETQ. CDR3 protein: CASSLSQGGTEAFF. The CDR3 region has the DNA TGCGCCAGCAGCTTGTCACAGGGGGGCACTGAAGCTTTCTTT.

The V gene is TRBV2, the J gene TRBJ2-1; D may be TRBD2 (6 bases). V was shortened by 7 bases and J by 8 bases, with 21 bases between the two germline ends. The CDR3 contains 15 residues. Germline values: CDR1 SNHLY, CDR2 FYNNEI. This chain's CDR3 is CASTFSGTGDYEQFF. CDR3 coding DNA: TGTGCCAGCACCTTTTCCGGGACGGGGGACTATGAGCAGTTCTTC.

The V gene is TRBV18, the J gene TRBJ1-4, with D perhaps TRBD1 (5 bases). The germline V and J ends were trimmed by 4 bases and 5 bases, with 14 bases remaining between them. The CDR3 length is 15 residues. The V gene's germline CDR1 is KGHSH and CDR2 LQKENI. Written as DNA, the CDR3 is TGTGCCAGCTCACGGGAGACAGTTAGAAATGAAAAACTGTTTTTT. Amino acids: CASSRETVRNEKLFF.

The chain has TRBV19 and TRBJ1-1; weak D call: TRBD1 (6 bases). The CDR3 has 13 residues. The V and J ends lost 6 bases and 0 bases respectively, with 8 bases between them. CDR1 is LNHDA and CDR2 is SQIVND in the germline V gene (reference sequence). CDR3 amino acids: CASRGQMNTEAFF. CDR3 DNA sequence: TGTGCCAGTAGAGGACAGATGAACACTGAAGCTTTCTTT.

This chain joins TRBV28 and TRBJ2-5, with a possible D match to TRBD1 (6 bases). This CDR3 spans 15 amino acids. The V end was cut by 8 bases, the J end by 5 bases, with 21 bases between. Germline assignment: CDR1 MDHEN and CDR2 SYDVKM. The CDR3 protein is CASSNPDRMTETQYF. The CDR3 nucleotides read TGTGCCAGCTCAAACCCGGACAGAATGACCGAGACCCAGTACTTC.